These 9 T cell receptor beta chains were sequenced from one sample in a study of blood T cell repertoires in COVID-19. TCRdb keeps only in-frame clones here, not all; method: immunoSEQ multiplex PCR. The sample contains about 270,000 clones, just over 90% of which appear only once. The sample consisted of PBMCs or T cells enriched from blood (not recorded which). The receptor source for this set is a woman between 35 and 50 years old with acute COVID-19.

CDR3 bases: TGTGCCAGCAGCCTACAAGCGGGGTCCAGCTCCTACGAGCAGTACTTC. As protein: CASSLQAGSSSYEQYF. The V gene is TRBV5-4, the J gene TRBJ2-7; 7 positions agree with TRBD2. V trimming: 4 bases; J trimming: 0 bases; junction bases outside the gene matches: 10. This CDR3 has 16 residues. The germline V gene encodes CDR1 SGHNT and CDR2 YYREEE (reference sequence).

The rearrangement links TRBV9 to TRBJ2-1; 9 bases align to TRBD2. With V trimmed by 2 bases and J by 8 bases, 8 bases remained unmatched. Germline V lookup: CDR1 SGDLS, CDR2 YYNGEE. The CDR3 is 15 amino acids. CDR3 DNA: TGTGCCAGCAGCGTGTATAGCGGGAGTAATGATGAGCAGTTCTTC. It is translated as CASSVYSGSNDEQFF.

This sequence joins TRBV3-1 (or the pseudogene TRBV3-2) and TRBJ1-1; a possible D gene is TRBD1 (6 bases). The CDR3 runs 16 residues. V was trimmed by 1 base and J by 1 base, leaving 13 bases between them. Per the germline V gene, CDR1 is LGHDT and CDR2 is YNNKEL (reference sequence). The CDR3 protein is CASSQVNPTGNTEAFF. The CDR3 DNA is TGTGCCAGCAGCCAAGTTAACCCGACAGGGAACACTGAAGCTTTCTTT.

This clone is labeled as medium-sized. J is TRBJ1-5 and V is TRBV2; D uncertain. Trimming pared 6 bases from V and 0 bases from J, leaving 12 bases between. This CDR3 region has 15 residues. Looked up from germline, CDR1 is SNHLY and CDR2 is FYNNEI. The CDR3 sequence is CASSRGGNSNQPQHF. Written as DNA, the CDR3 is TGTGCCAGCAGCCGAGGAGGGAATAGCAATCAGCCCCAGCATTTT.

V and J are TRBV4-3 and TRBJ2-1; TRBD2 matches 10 bases. CDR3 length: 13 amino acids. Germline loops: CDR1 LGHNA, CDR2 YSLEER. J gave up 8 bases and V 6 bases, and 4 bases lay outside the gene matches. For the CDR3, the DNA is TGCGCCAGCAGTCGGACTAGCGGATATGAGCAGTTCTTC. This gives the protein CASSRTSGYEQFF.

CDR3 sequence: CASSLGGGFGQFF. The DNA of the CDR3 is TGTGCCAGCAGCTTGGGGGGAGGTTTTGGGCAGTTCTTC. The chain has TRBV7-8 and TRBJ2-1; tentative D call: TRBD2 (6 bases). CDR3 length equals 13 residues. V was shortened by 3 bases and J by 12 bases, with 15 bases between the two germline ends. CDR1 SGHVS and CDR2 FQNEAQ come from the germline V gene.

V usage is TRBV3-1 (or the pseudogene TRBV3-2) and J usage is TRBJ2-4, with a weak D call TRBD2 (7 bases). This CDR3 has 13 residues. Per germline, CDR1 LGHDT and CDR2 YNNKEL (reference sequence). V was shortened by 3 bases and J by 7 bases, with 10 bases between the two germline ends. For the CDR3, the DNA is TGTGCCAGCAGCCAGGCGGGGGCCAACATTCAGTACTTC. Translation gives CASSQAGANIQYF.

There are a few counts of this clone. The V and J genes are TRBV29-1 and TRBJ1-1, with D possibly TRBD1 on 5 matching bases. Trimming took 7 bases from V and 4 from J, leaving 10 bases between them. The CDR3 has 11 residues. Germline CDR1 reads SQVTM; CDR2 reads ANQGSEA. CDR3 amino acids: CSGGGGTEAFF. The DNA for the CDR3 is TGCAGCGGCGGGGGAGGCACTGAAGCTTTCTTT. Variable domain in full (rest from reference TRBV29-1 and TRBJ1-1): SAVISQKPSRDICQRGTSLTIQCQVDSQVTMMFWYRQQPGQSLTLIATANQGSEATYESGFVIDKFPISRPNLTFSTLTVSNMSPEDSSIYLCSGGGGTEAFFGQGTRLTVV.

In this sample, this clone turned up a few times. The V gene is TRBV30, the J gene TRBJ2-2; TRBD1 is a possible D gene (5 bases). The CDR3 length is 15 residues. V was cut by 0 bases and J by 5 bases, with 13 bases left in between. Germline V gene data show CDR1 as GTSNPN and CDR2 as SVGIG (reference sequence). The CDR3 DNA reads as TGTGCCTGGAGTGTACGGTCTAGGGGTACCGGGGAGCTGTTTTTT. Amino acids: CAWSVRSRGTGELFF.